These 30 T cell receptor beta chains were all obtained from the same sample, sequenced in a study of identical twins. Each CDR3 protein gets one entry after TCRdb re-called the 5' RACE reads with MiXCR. The sample records about 220,000 distinct CDR3 sequences, around 8% being singletons. Another study also made use of these data, one on yellow fever vaccine responses in identical twins.

The sequencing sample was made of memory (CD45RO+) T cells sorted from blood. These receptors all come from a woman aged 18-35 years in good health.

This clonotype occurred many times. The V call is TRBV4-2, the J call TRBJ2-5, with TRBD2 matching over 9 bases. The CDR3 has 18 residues. The trim removed 0 bases at V and 2 bases at J, leaving 10 bases unmatched. The germline gives CDR1 LGHNA, CDR2 YNFKEQ. Here the CDR3 DNA reads TGTGCCAGCAGCCAAGATCGGATGGTGCTAGCGGGACAAGAGACCCAGTACTTC. Translation: CASSQDRMVLAGQETQYF.

This clonotype was seen a few times. The chain combines TRBV6-2 or TRBV6-3 with TRBJ2-5, with 7 bases aligning to TRBD1. Germline V gene data show CDR1 as MNHEY and CDR2 as SVGEGT. This CDR3 spans 15 amino acids. The V segment lost 3 bases and the J segment 5 bases; nucleotides outside the gene matches: 9. CDR3 nucleotides: TGTGCCAGCAGTTATATTCGGGCAGGGGGTGAGACCCAGTACTTC. It codes for CASSYIRAGGETQYF.

This clonotype came up many times. This CDR3 is CASSLFYEQYF. The CDR3 region has the DNA TGTGCCAGCAGCCTTTTCTACGAGCAGTACTTC. The V gene is TRBV7-2, the J gene TRBJ2-7, with D uncertain. V lost 5 bases and J 3 bases, leaving 5 bases between the germline ends. CDR1 is SGHTA, CDR2 FQGNSA, per germline. The CDR3 is 11 amino acids.

By frequency in the sample, this clonotype is medium-sized (0.01 to 0.1%). The chain combines TRBV6-4 with TRBJ2-6; D gene ambiguous. Germline loops: CDR1 MRHNA, CDR2 SNTAGT. CDR3 length: 14 residues. Trimming took off 0 bases at V and 4 bases at J, with 4 bases between the two ends. The CDR3 loop reads CASSDSTGANVLTF. CDR3 sequence (DNA): TGTGCCAGCAGTGACTCAACAGGGGCCAACGTCCTGACTTTC.

The rearrangement joins TRBV18 to TRBJ2-3; TRBD1 aligns across 10 bases. The CDR3 totals 15 residues. J gave up 5 bases and V 6 bases, and 8 bases lay outside the gene matches. Germline V gives CDR1 KGHSH, CDR2 LQKENI. CDR3 coding DNA: TGTGCCAGCTCGCCGGGACAGGGGATTGTAGATACGCAGTATTTT. Translated: CASSPGQGIVDTQYF.

This clonotype was counted ten times or more. This chain joins TRBV7-9 and TRBJ2-3; no clear D. Germline V gene sequence: CDR1 SEHNR, CDR2 FQNEAQ (reference sequence). V was shortened by 5 bases and J by 2 bases, with 11 bases between the two germline ends. The CDR3 runs to 14 residues. This CDR3 is CASSPRDYTDTQYF. CDR3 nucleotides: TGTGCCAGCAGCCCAAGGGATTACACAGATACGCAGTATTTT.

The chain has TRBV12-3 or TRBV12-4 and TRBJ2-6; TRBD1 matches at 8 bases. The V segment lost 6 bases and the J segment 0 bases; nucleotides outside the gene matches: 16. CDR3 length equals 20 residues. This chain's CDR3 is CASRPFGGTGRSSGANVLTF. The CDR3 DNA reads TGTGCCAGCAGACCATTTGGAGGGACAGGCCGTAGCTCTGGGGCCAACGTCCTGACTTTC.

Ten or more counts support this clonotype. V gene TRBV24-1 combines with J gene TRBJ2-2; 13 positions match TRBD2. The germline V gene has CDR1 KGHDR and CDR2 SFDVKD. There are 17 residues in the CDR3. Trimming removed 4 bases from V and 5 bases from J; junction bases left unmatched: 6. CDR3 bases: TGTGCCACCAGTGACACCGGACTAGCGGGAGTTACCGGGGAGCTGTTTTTT. This sequence encodes CATSDTGLAGVTGELFF.

The CDR3 loop reads CASSQRGGSGGNEQFF. CDR3 coding DNA: TGTGCCAGCAGCCAAAGGGGCGGTTCTGGGGGCAATGAGCAGTTCTTC. V gene TRBV14 combines with J gene TRBJ2-1; the D call may be TRBD1 or TRBD2 (5 bases each). Trimming took 2 bases from V and 6 from J, leaving 17 bases between them. Germline CDR1 reads SGHDN; CDR2 reads FVKESK. The CDR3 has 16 amino acids.

The table lists this clonotype with many counts. At one end, the junction sequence differs from germline, possibly due to a read error. The rearrangement uses TRBV7-6 and TRBJ2-3, with TRBD1 matching over 7 bases. CDR1 is SGHVS and CDR2 is FNYEAQ in the germline V gene. The length of the CDR3 is 14 residues. CDR3 residues: CASSSWDSRDTQYF. CDR3 bases: TGTGCCAGCAGCTCCTGGGACAGCAGAGATACGCAGTATTTT.

This clonotype was observed a handful of times. The V gene is TRBV29-1, the J gene TRBJ1-1, with TRBD1 matching over 7 bases. V was pared by 3 bases and J by 3 bases, with 1 base of the junction left unmatched. Germline V gene data show CDR1 as SQVTM and CDR2 as ANQGSEA. The CDR3 spans 12 residues. The CDR3 protein is CSVDGTDTEAFF. The CDR3 nucleotides read TGCAGCGTTGACGGGACAGACACTGAAGCTTTCTTT.

In its sample, this clonotype was seen a few times. The V call is TRBV4-2, the J call TRBJ2-1; perhaps TRBD2 as D (5 bases). Germline lookup yields CDR1 LGHNA and CDR2 YNFKEQ. Trimming pared 3 bases from V and 15 bases from J, leaving 18 bases between. The CDR3 sequence is 13 residues long. The CDR3 DNA sequence: TGTGCCAGCAGCCAGCCCGGGGTAGCCTCGATGTTCTTC. Its protein product is CASSQPGVASMFF.

This clonotype was picked up a small number of times. This sequence joins TRBV6-1 and TRBJ2-2; D possibly corresponds to TRBD1 (6 bases). The germline CDR1 and CDR2 sequences are MNHNS and SASEGT. This CDR3 has 15 amino acids. V was trimmed by 6 bases and J by 5 bases, leaving 16 bases between them. This CDR3 reads CASRTQGLGTGELFF. The CDR3 DNA reads as TGTGCCAGCAGGACCCAGGGGTTGGGAACCGGGGAGCTGTTTTTT.

The chain combines TRBV27 with TRBJ2-6; D is uncertain. CDR1 is MNHEY and CDR2 is SMNVEV in the germline V gene (reference sequence). The germline V and J ends were trimmed by 6 bases and 0 bases, with 15 bases remaining between them. CDR3 size: 17 residues. CDR3 in amino acids: CASSKRFEVSGANVLTF. DNA of the CDR3: TGTGCCAGCAGCAAGAGGTTCGAAGTCTCTGGGGCCAACGTCCTGACTTTC.

In its sample, this clonotype was seen many times. The CDR3 DNA is TGCAGTGCTAGTAGGCTAGCGGGGCCTAGCACAGATACGCAGTATTTT. Translated, it gives CSASRLAGPSTDTQYF. The chain combines TRBV20-1 with TRBJ2-3; TRBD2 agrees at 9 bases. V shed 3 bases and J 0 bases; nucleotides not matched to a gene: 7. The CDR3 is 16 residues long. CDR1 is DFQATT, CDR2 SNEGSKA, per germline (reference sequence).

This clonotype was picked up a small number of times. The chain employs TRBV7-3 and TRBJ2-4; D unresolved. The germline V gene encodes CDR1 SGHTA and CDR2 FQGTGA. Trimming shortened V by 5 bases and J by 9 bases, and 20 bases separated the two germline ends. This CDR3 has 15 residues. The CDR3 DNA reads TGTGCCAGCAGCCCGACTCCTGGCTTTAACTCCATTCAGTACTTC. Encoded protein: CASSPTPGFNSIQYF.

The chain couples TRBV5-6 to TRBJ2-7; TRBD2 matches at 9 bases. The germline V gene encodes CDR1 SGHDT and CDR2 YYEEEE. The CDR3 consists of 15 residues. The trim removed 1 base at V and 2 bases at J, leaving 4 bases unmatched. The CDR3 here is CASSLSAGGAYEQYF. The DNA of the CDR3 is TGTGCCAGCAGCTTGTCAGCGGGAGGAGCCTACGAGCAGTACTTC.

This clonotype turned up a few times. V and J are TRBV27 and TRBJ2-5; the D gene is possibly TRBD2 (5 bases). The CDR3 extends over 15 amino acids. The V end was cut by 10 bases, the J end by 5 bases, with 23 bases between. Germline values: CDR1 MNHEY, CDR2 SMNVEV (reference sequence). CDR3 in DNA: TGTGCCACCAATCGCGAGGGCTCCCCAAGGGAGACCCAGTACTTC. Its translation: CATNREGSPRETQYF.

This clonotype was recorded a few times. The chain links TRBV6-1 to TRBJ2-5; 9 bases match TRBD1. Germline loops: CDR1 MNHNS, CDR2 SASEGT. V lost 6 bases to trimming and J lost 6 bases; unmatched junction nucleotides: 8. This CDR3 is built from 14 residues. This CDR3 reads CASSPKQGAKTQYF. The CDR3 DNA follows: TGTGCCAGCAGCCCCAAACAGGGGGCGAAGACCCAGTACTTC.

The sample holds many counts of this clonotype. The J gene is TRBJ1-1, the V gene TRBV20-1; no definite D call. Germline V gene lookup returns CDR1 DFQATT and CDR2 SNEGSKA (reference sequence). The CDR3 is 16 amino acids. Trimming took 1 base from V and 1 from J, leaving 16 bases between them. CDR3 in amino acids: CSARGLSPNPNTEAFF. The CDR3 DNA sequence: TGCAGTGCTAGAGGACTGTCTCCGAACCCGAACACTGAAGCTTTCTTT.

The chain combines TRBV6-1 with TRBJ2-7; 11 nucleotides align to TRBD1. CDR1 and CDR2 (germline): MNHNS, SASEGT. J lost 2 bases, V lost 6 bases, and 6 bases had no gene match. The CDR3 extends over 15 amino acids. The CDR3 bases are TGTGCCAGCAGCCAAGTGGGACAGGGGGCCTACGAGCAGTACTTC. This codes for CASSQVGQGAYEQYF.

This clonotype was seen a handful of times. The chain couples TRBV6-2 or TRBV6-3 to TRBJ2-7; 7 positions match TRBD1. Looked up from germline, CDR1 is MNHEY and CDR2 is SVGEGT. V gave up 6 bases and J gave up 5 bases; unmatched junction bases: 10. There are 14 residues in the CDR3. Here the CDR3 reads CASSRRGKTDEQYF. CDR3 bases: TGTGCCAGCAGCCGCAGGGGGAAAACTGACGAGCAGTACTTC.

This clonotype came up a few times. CDR3 nucleotide sequence: TGCGCCAGCAGCCAAGATGTTGGGACATCGACCTTCTACGAGCAGTACTTC. It yields the protein CASSQDVGTSTFYEQYF. V is TRBV4-3 and J is TRBJ2-7; weak D call: TRBD1 (6 bases). In germline, CDR1 is LGHNA, CDR2 YSLEER. The CDR3 sequence is 17 residues long. Trimming left V 0 bases short and J 3 bases short, with 18 bases between.

This clonotype came up a few times. This chain links TRBV6-5 with TRBJ2-6; D might be TRBD2 (5 bases). The V end was cut by 0 bases, the J end by 3 bases, with 15 bases between. The length of the CDR3 is 18 residues. Germline values: CDR1 MNHEY, CDR2 SVGAGI. CDR3 protein: CASSYSIRLAGGANVLTF. Written as DNA, the CDR3 is TGTGCCAGCAGTTACTCGATTCGGCTAGCTGGTGGGGCCAACGTCCTGACTTTC.

This clonotype occurred many times. V usage is TRBV5-1 and J usage is TRBJ2-7; TRBD1 aligns across 7 bases. The J segment lost 2 bases and the V segment lost 5 bases, leaving 7 bases of the junction unmatched. Germline CDR1 is SGHRS and CDR2 is YFSETQ. This CDR3 spans 14 amino acids. In DNA form, the CDR3 reads TGCGCCAGCAGATCTACAGGGGATACCTACGAGCAGTACTTC. As protein: CASRSTGDTYEQYF.

This chain joins TRBV30 and TRBJ2-1, with D possibly TRBD1 on 6 matching bases. This CDR3 has 15 residues. The ends were cut back, 0 bases at V and 10 bases at J, with 19 bases in the middle. Germline loops: CDR1 GTSNPN, CDR2 SVGIG (reference sequence). The DNA for the CDR3 is TGTGCCTGGAGTGTACGACGTCAGGGGTTGGGAGAGCAGTTCTTC. It translates to CAWSVRRQGLGEQFF.

V gene TRBV30 combines with J gene TRBJ1-1, with TRBD1 matching 9 bases. From germline, CDR1 is GTSNPN and CDR2 SVGIG (reference sequence). The CDR3 is 15 amino acids. V was clipped by 5 bases and J by 4 bases; unmatched bases: 11. The CDR3, as DNA: TGTGCCTGGTCGACAGGGGGATTAAGTGGCACTGAAGCTTTCTTT. This gives the protein CAWSTGGLSGTEAFF.

This clonotype has ten or more counts. J is TRBJ2-2 and V is TRBV12-3 or TRBV12-4, with D unresolved. V was shortened by 2 bases and J by 3 bases, with 4 bases between the two germline ends. The CDR3 extends over 13 amino acids. The CDR3 DNA reads TGTGCCAGCAGTTTAACCGACACCGGGGAGCTGTTTTTT. Translation gives CASSLTDTGELFF.

This clonotype was detected a few times. The V call is TRBV5-5, the J call TRBJ2-7; D is undetermined. Trimming stripped 5 bases from V and 4 bases from J, with 13 bases between. The CDR3 covers 13 residues. Germline CDR1 and CDR2: SGHKS and YYEKEE (reference sequence). CDR3 DNA sequence: TGTGCCAGCAGGTTAGACTTACTTTACGAGCAGTACTTC. Its protein product is CASRLDLLYEQYF.

This clonotype has a count of ten or more. V usage is TRBV15 and J usage is TRBJ1-3, with D unresolved. CDR3 length: 15 amino acids. In germline, CDR1 is LNHNV, CDR2 YYDKDF (reference sequence). V dropped 0 bases and J dropped 4 bases, with 10 bases sitting between them. CDR3 residues: CATSRDGSGGNTIYF. The CDR3 DNA sequence: TGTGCCACCAGCAGAGATGGGTCGGGCGGAAACACCATATATTTT.